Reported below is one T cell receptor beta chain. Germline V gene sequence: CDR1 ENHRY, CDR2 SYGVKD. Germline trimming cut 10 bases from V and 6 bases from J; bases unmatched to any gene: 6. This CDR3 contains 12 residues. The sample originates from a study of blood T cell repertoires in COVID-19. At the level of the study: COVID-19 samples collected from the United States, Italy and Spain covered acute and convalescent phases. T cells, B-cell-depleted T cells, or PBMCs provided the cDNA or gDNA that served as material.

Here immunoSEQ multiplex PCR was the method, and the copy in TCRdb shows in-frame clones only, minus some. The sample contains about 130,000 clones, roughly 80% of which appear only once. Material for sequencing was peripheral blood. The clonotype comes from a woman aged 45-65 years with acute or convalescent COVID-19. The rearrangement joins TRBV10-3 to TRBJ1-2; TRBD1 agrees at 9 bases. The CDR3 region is CATRTGENGYTF. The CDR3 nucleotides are TGTGCCACCAGGACAGGGGAGAATGGCTACACCTTC.